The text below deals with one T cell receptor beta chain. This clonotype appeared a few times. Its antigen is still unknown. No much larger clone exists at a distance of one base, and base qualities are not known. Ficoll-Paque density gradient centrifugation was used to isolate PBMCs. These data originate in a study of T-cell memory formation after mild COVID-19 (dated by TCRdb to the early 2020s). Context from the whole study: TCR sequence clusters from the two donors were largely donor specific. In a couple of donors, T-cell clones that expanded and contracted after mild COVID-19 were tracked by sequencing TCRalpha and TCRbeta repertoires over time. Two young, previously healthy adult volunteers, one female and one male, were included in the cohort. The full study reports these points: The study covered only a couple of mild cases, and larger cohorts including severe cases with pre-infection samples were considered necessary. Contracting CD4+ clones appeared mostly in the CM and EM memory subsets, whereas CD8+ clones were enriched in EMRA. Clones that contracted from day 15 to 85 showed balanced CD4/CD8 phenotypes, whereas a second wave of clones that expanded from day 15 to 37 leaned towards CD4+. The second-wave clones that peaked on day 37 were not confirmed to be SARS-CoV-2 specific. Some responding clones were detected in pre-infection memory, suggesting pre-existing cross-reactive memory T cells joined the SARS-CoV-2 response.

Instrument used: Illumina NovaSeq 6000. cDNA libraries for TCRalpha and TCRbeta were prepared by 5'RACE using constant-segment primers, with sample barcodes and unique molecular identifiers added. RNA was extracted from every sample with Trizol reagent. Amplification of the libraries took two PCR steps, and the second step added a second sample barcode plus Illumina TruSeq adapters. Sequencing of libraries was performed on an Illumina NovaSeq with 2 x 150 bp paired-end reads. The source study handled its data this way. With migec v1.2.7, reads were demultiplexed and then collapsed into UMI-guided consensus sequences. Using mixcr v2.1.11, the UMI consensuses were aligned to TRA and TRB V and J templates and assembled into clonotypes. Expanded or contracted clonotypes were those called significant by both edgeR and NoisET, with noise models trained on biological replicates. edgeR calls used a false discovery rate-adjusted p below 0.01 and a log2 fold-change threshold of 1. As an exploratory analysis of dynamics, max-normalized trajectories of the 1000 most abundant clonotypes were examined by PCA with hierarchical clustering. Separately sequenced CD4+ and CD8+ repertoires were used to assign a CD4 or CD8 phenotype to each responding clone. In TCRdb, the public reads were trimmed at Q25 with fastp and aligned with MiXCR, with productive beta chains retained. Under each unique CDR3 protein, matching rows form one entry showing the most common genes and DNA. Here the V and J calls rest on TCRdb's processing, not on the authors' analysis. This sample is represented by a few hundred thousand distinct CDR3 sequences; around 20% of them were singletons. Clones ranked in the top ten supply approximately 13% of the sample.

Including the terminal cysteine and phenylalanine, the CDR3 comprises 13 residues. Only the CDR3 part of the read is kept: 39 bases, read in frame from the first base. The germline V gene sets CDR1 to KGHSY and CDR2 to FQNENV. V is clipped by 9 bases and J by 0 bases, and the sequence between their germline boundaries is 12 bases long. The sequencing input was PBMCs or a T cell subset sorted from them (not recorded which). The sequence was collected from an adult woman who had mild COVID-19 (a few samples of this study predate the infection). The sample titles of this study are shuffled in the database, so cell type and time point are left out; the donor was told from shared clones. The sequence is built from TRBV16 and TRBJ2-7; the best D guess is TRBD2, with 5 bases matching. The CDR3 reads CASTPGYSYEQYF. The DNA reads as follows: TGTGCCAGTACCCCGGGGTACTCCTACGAGCAGTACTTC.